The 32 T cell receptor beta chains below were found in one sample sequenced in a study of early T cells in non-severe SARS-CoV-2 infection. Each CDR3 protein gets one entry after TCRdb re-called the 5' RACE reads with MiXCR. The table records 80,000 to 95,000 distinct CDR3 sequences, roughly 17% of them present only once. The source material was whole blood, sampled at baseline. All receptors come from an adult who was a healthcare worker with PCR-confirmed SARS-CoV-2 infection or an uninfected control (not recorded which).

Comment on this clonotype: This sequence may be a read error, since a much larger clone differs from it by one base. The chain joins TRBV4-1 to TRBJ1-6; TRBD1 might be the D (5 bases). The CDR3 extends over 16 amino acids. CDR1 is MGHRA and CDR2 is YSYEKL in the germline V gene. CDR3 sequence (DNA): TGCGCCAGCAGCCAAGATTCGTTCCAGGGAAATTCACCCTTCCACTTT. This encodes CASSQDSFQGNSPFHF.

This clonotype was seen more than once but under ten times. The chain is built from TRBV11-2 and TRBJ2-7, with TRBD1 matching 11 bases. Germline V gene data show CDR1 as SGHAT and CDR2 as FQNNGV. The CDR3 sequence is 13 residues long. V was clipped by 4 bases and J by 10 bases; unmatched bases: 6. The CDR3 spells CASSSGQGGVQYF. The CDR3, as DNA: TGTGCCAGCAGCTCGGGACAGGGGGGCGTCCAGTACTTC.

This clonotype was seen only a few times. This CDR3 is CATMGQGGTGELFF. The CDR3 region has the DNA TGTGCCACCATGGGACAGGGGGGCACCGGGGAGCTGTTTTTT. This chain links TRBV15 with TRBJ2-2, with TRBD1 matching 11 bases. This CDR3 has 14 amino acids. The trim removed 7 bases at V and 4 bases at J, leaving 2 bases unmatched. Germline V gives CDR1 LNHNV, CDR2 YYDKDF (reference sequence).

This clonotype was seen a handful of times. The chain links TRBV6-6 to TRBJ2-7; TRBD2 is a possible D gene (5 bases). Trimming shortened V by 0 bases and J by 2 bases, and 11 bases separated the two germline ends. Germline CDR1 is MNHNY and CDR2 is SVGAGI (reference sequence). This CDR3 region has 15 residues. CDR3 in DNA: TGTGCCAGCAGTTACTCGCCCGGGGATACCTACGAGCAGTACTTC. Protein: CASSYSPGDTYEQYF.

This clonotype was seen repeatedly, ten times or more. V usage is TRBV12-3 or TRBV12-4 and J usage is TRBJ1-1; TRBD1 is a possible D gene (5 bases). There are 13 residues in the CDR3. Trimming removed 2 bases from V and 4 bases from J, with 8 bases in between. For the CDR3, the DNA is TGTGCCAGCAGTTTACGGAGGGGCACTGAAGCTTTCTTT. Encoded protein: CASSLRRGTEAFF.

The gene calls are TRBV2 and TRBJ2-7; D remains unclear. The CDR3 totals 12 residues. The germline V and J ends were trimmed by 11 bases and 2 bases, with 13 bases remaining between them. Germline lookup yields CDR1 SNHLY and CDR2 FYNNEI. Here the CDR3 DNA reads TGTGCCTTTGGGGATATTACCTACGAGCAGTACTTC. Translating it yields CAFGDITYEQYF.

The sample holds a few counts of this clonotype. The chain uses TRBV27 and TRBJ1-2; tentatively, D is TRBD1 (6 bases). Germline V gene data show CDR1 as MNHEY and CDR2 as SMNVEV (reference sequence). Trimming cost V 0 bases and J 8 bases, with 19 bases left between them. The CDR3 is 16 amino acids. The CDR3 DNA sequence: TGTGCCAGCAGTTTATCGATCGGCACACAGGGTTCCGGCTACACCTTC. It yields the protein CASSLSIGTQGSGYTF.

The V gene is TRBV7-9, the J gene TRBJ2-7; D is perhaps TRBD1 or TRBD2 (6 bases each). The V gene's germline CDR1 is SEHNR and CDR2 FQNEAQ (reference sequence). The CDR3 length is 14 residues. Trimming cost V 3 bases and J 1 base, with 10 bases left between them. The CDR3 loop is CASSFGGPSYEQYF. For the CDR3, the DNA is TGTGCCAGCAGCTTCGGGGGCCCGTCCTACGAGCAGTACTTC.

This clonotype was counted only a few times. The chain uses TRBV27 and TRBJ2-1, with 9 bases fitting TRBD2. The CDR3 sequence is 16 residues long. The germline CDR1 and CDR2 sequences are MNHEY and SMNVEV (reference sequence). Unmatched junction bases numbered 16, after V lost 6 bases and J lost 10 bases. CDR3 DNA sequence: TGTGCCAGCAGGGCGGGGGGGACTAGAAAAGCCATCGAGCAGTTCTTC. It specifies CASRAGGTRKAIEQFF.

The chain employs TRBV12-3 or TRBV12-4 and TRBJ2-5; 7 nucleotides match TRBD2. Losses at the gene ends were 5 bases for V and 5 bases for J; bases not matched to a gene: 11. The CDR3 length is 15 residues. CDR3 in amino acids: CASSTRTSPRETQYF. CDR3 nucleotide sequence: TGTGCCAGCAGTACCCGGACTAGTCCACGGGAGACCCAGTACTTC.

The chain is built from TRBV9 and TRBJ1-2, with unresolved D. Germline assignment: CDR1 SGDLS and CDR2 YYNGEE. V lost 4 bases to trimming and J lost 8 bases, with 18 bases between them. The CDR3 consists of 14 residues. CDR3 sequence: CASSTWADRRGYTF. As DNA, the CDR3 is TGTGCCAGCAGCACATGGGCAGATCGTAGGGGCTACACCTTC.

This chain uses TRBV7-9 with TRBJ2-1; 8 bases match TRBD2. Germline CDR1 and CDR2: SEHNR and FQNEAQ (reference sequence). CDR3 length equals 15 residues. V was clipped by 6 bases and J by 2 bases; unmatched bases: 6. The CDR3 nucleotides are TGTGCCAGCAGATCGACTAGCGCGCCCTACAATGAGCAGTTCTTC. Translation gives CASRSTSAPYNEQFF.

This clonotype was recorded at least ten times. The V and J genes are TRBV28 and TRBJ1-1; D unresolved. The V gene's germline CDR1 is MDHEN and CDR2 SYDVKM. The ends were cut back, 6 bases at V and 2 bases at J, with 10 bases in the middle. CDR3 size: 13 residues. This CDR3 reads CASRLQLNTEAFF. As DNA, the CDR3 is TGTGCCAGCAGGTTACAGCTAAACACTGAAGCTTTCTTT.

Comments on this clonotype: The CDR3 does not end in the conserved phenylalanine or tryptophan, so this is likely a read error. V and J are TRBV7-6 and TRBJ2-1, with D unresolved. The CDR3 extends over 13 amino acids. From germline, CDR1 is SGHVS and CDR2 FNYEAQ. Trimming left V 4 bases short and J 4 bases short, with 8 bases between. Here the CDR3 reads CASSWAKYNEQFS. The DNA of the CDR3 is TGTGCCAGCAGCTGGGCTAAATACAATGAGCAGTTCTCC.

This clonotype was counted between two and nine times. V usage is TRBV28 and J usage is TRBJ2-7, with D possibly matching TRBD1 (5 bases). The V gene's germline CDR1 is MDHEN and CDR2 SYDVKM. V shed 2 bases and J shed 5 bases, with 22 bases lying between them. CDR3 length: 17 residues. The CDR3 region has the DNA TGTGCCAGCAGTTTAACCCCCGCCAAGGGGCGAATTAACGAGCAGTACTTC. Translating gives CASSLTPAKGRINEQYF.

J is TRBJ2-5 and V is TRBV28; D gene ambiguous. CDR1 and CDR2 (germline): MDHEN, SYDVKM. The CDR3 extends over 10 amino acids. V was trimmed by 6 bases and J by 11 bases, leaving 10 bases between them. The CDR3 spells CASSRTTQYF. CDR3 DNA: TGTGCCAGCAGCAGGACGACTCAGTACTTC.

This clonotype was detected ten times or more. The chain links TRBV4-1 to TRBJ2-7; 10 nucleotides match TRBD1. This CDR3 spans 16 amino acids. J gave up 4 bases and V 3 bases, and 9 bases lay outside the gene matches. The germline V gene encodes CDR1 MGHRA and CDR2 YSYEKL. The CDR3, as DNA: TGCGCCAGCAGCCATCCTCCGGGACAGGGGCGATACGAGCAGTACTTC. Translated, it gives CASSHPPGQGRYEQYF.

This clonotype showed up just a few times. The chain is built from TRBV28 and TRBJ2-1, with D uncertain. The CDR3 length is 13 residues. Trimming pared 3 bases from V and 7 bases from J, leaving 10 bases between. Germline V gene data show CDR1 as MDHEN and CDR2 as SYDVKM. The CDR3 loop is CASSLALSNEQFF. CDR3 coding DNA: TGTGCCAGCAGTTTGGCCCTGTCGAATGAGCAGTTCTTC.

This clonotype has more than one count but fewer than ten. The chain joins TRBV7-9 to TRBJ2-1; D uncertain. Trimming removed 5 bases from V and 8 bases from J, with 13 bases in between. Germline-derived CDR1 and CDR2 are SEHNR and FQNEAQ (reference sequence). The CDR3 has 13 amino acids. The CDR3 region is CASSHPQVDEQFF. CDR3 DNA: TGTGCCAGCAGCCATCCCCAAGTGGATGAGCAGTTCTTC.

This clonotype was observed a handful of times. The chain employs TRBV7-8 and TRBJ2-1, with TRBD2 identical over 12 bases. The trim removed 5 bases at V and 7 bases at J, leaving 12 bases unmatched. Germline CDR1 reads SGHVS; CDR2 reads FQNEAQ. The CDR3 is 17 residues long. In DNA, the CDR3 is TGTGCCAGCAGCCTGCGACTAGCGGGAGAGGGGCTGAATGAGCAGTTCTTC. This translates into CASSLRLAGEGLNEQFF.

CDR3 loop: CASSPGGLNTGELFF. The DNA for the CDR3 is TGTGCCAGTAGTCCAGGGGGCTTGAACACCGGGGAGCTGTTTTTT. The chain combines TRBV19 with TRBJ2-2; TRBD1 agrees at 8 bases. The CDR3 sequence is 15 residues long. CDR1 LNHDA and CDR2 SQIVND come from the germline V gene (reference sequence). Trimming removed 5 bases from V and 1 base from J; junction bases left unmatched: 3.

This clonotype was seen a few times. V and J are TRBV19 and TRBJ2-7; 8 bases match TRBD2. There are 13 residues in the CDR3. Trimming took 8 bases from V and 4 from J; bases not matched to a gene: 7. Germline V gene data show CDR1 as LNHDA and CDR2 as SQIVND (reference sequence). CDR3 sequence: CASSSSGGYEQYF. The CDR3, as DNA: TGTGCCAGTTCCTCCTCGGGAGGGTACGAGCAGTACTTC.

The rearrangement links TRBV10-1 to TRBJ2-1; TRBD2 matches at 11 bases. The CDR3 has 16 amino acids. With 4 bases clipped from V and 5 bases from J, the junction kept 7 bases outside the gene matches. The germline CDR1 and CDR2 sequences are WNHNN and SYGVQD (reference sequence). The CDR3 coding sequence is TGCGCCAGCAGTGTATTAGCGGGAGGGCCGGACAATGAGCAGTTCTTC. It encodes CASSVLAGGPDNEQFF.

V and J are TRBV28 and TRBJ2-1; TRBD2 agrees at 10 bases. V lost 6 bases and J lost 7; bases outside the gene matches: 6. The CDR3 has 14 amino acids. Germline CDR1 is MDHEN and CDR2 is SYDVKM. The CDR3 region has the DNA TGTGCCAGCAGACTGGGTAGCGGGAGGAATGAGCAGTTCTTC. It translates to CASRLGSGRNEQFF.

This clonotype appeared a few times. The chain recombines TRBV10-3 with TRBJ2-7; 7 nucleotides match TRBD2. Germline lookup yields CDR1 ENHRY and CDR2 SYGVKD. The V and J ends lost 4 bases and 5 bases, in that order; junction bases with no gene match: 2. The CDR3 loop spans 12 amino acids. CDR3 sequence reads: CAISASGNEQYF. CDR3 bases: TGTGCCATCAGTGCTAGCGGAAACGAGCAGTACTTC.

This clonotype appeared a few times. The gene calls are TRBV12-3 or TRBV12-4 and TRBJ1-2; unclear D gene. V dropped 3 bases and J dropped 5 bases, with 10 bases sitting between them. The CDR3 sequence is 13 residues long. The CDR3, as DNA: TGTGCCAGCAGTTTTTCACCACCTTATGGCTACACCTTC. It codes for CASSFSPPYGYTF.

A few counts support this clonotype. The chain recombines TRBV4-3 with TRBJ2-3; perhaps TRBD2 as D (6 bases). Trimming shortened V by 4 bases and J by 2 bases, and 13 bases separated the two germline ends. Germline V gene sequence: CDR1 LGHNA, CDR2 YSLEER. The CDR3 is made up of 15 amino acids. CDR3 protein: CASSRGGVHTDTQYF. DNA for the CDR3: TGCGCCAGCAGCCGAGGAGGGGTGCACACAGATACGCAGTATTTT.

This clonotype turned up a few times. The chain combines TRBV20-1 with TRBJ2-7; the match to TRBD2 covers 8 bases. The CDR3 spans 14 residues. Germline values: CDR1 DFQATT, CDR2 SNEGSKA (reference sequence). J gave up 4 bases and V 3 bases, and 8 bases lay outside the gene matches. For the CDR3, the DNA is TGCAGTGCTAGCGTATCGGGAGGGCCATACGAGCAGTACTTC. As protein: CSASVSGGPYEQYF.

This clonotype has more than one count but fewer than ten. The rearrangement uses TRBV4-3 and TRBJ1-1, with TRBD1 as a possible D gene (5 bases). The CDR3 loop spans 13 amino acids. V shed 3 bases and J shed 5 bases, with 10 bases lying between them. Germline-derived CDR1 and CDR2 are LGHNA and YSLEER. CDR3 coding DNA: TGCGCCAGCAGCCATGGAGGGACGACTGAAGCTTTCTTT. It specifies CASSHGGTTEAFF.

This clonotype was seen at least ten times. The chain employs TRBV7-9 and TRBJ1-1; maybe TRBD1 (5 bases). The CDR3 contains 13 residues. Germline V gene lookup returns CDR1 SEHNR and CDR2 FQNEAQ (reference sequence). The V end lost 4 bases, the J end lost 1 base, and 7 bases lay between the germline ends. The CDR3 DNA reads as TGTGCCAGCAGCTACGGGGCGAACACTGAAGCTTTCTTT. As protein: CASSYGANTEAFF.

This clonotype was seen only a few times. This chain links TRBV12-3 or TRBV12-4 with TRBJ2-2; the D gene is possibly TRBD2 (7 bases). V shed 7 bases and J shed 4 bases, with 16 bases lying between them. This CDR3 spans 15 amino acids. The CDR3 sequence is CASTGGLASTGELFF. CDR3 DNA sequence: TGTGCCAGCACCGGGGGGCTAGCCAGCACCGGGGAGCTGTTTTTT.

Many counts were recorded for this clonotype. The chain joins TRBV3-1 to TRBJ1-5; D remains unclear. CDR1 and CDR2 (germline): LGHDT, YNNKEL (reference sequence). Trimming took off 0 bases at V and 4 bases at J, with 7 bases between the two ends. The CDR3 totals 14 residues. The DNA of the CDR3 is TGTGCCAGCAGCCAAGAGTCCGGAAATCAGCCCCAGCATTTT. The encoded protein is CASSQESGNQPQHF.